A selection of T cell receptor beta chains follows, all from one sample in a study of T cells in localized non-small cell lung cancer. Only in-frame clones appear in the TCRdb table, and some are missing; sequencing was by immunoSEQ multiplex PCR. The sample records around 31,000 clones, 85% to 90% being singletons. The sample consisted of peripheral blood, taken before any cancer treatment. These receptors all come from a female donor older than 55 with stage I lung adenocarcinoma. The CDR3 runs from the conserved cysteine through the conserved F or W. D genes are given only for firm matches. A clone size is listed for some rows: how often the clone was seen (once, few, many), or a class if it is expanded.

v_call	j_call	d_call	clone_size	cdr3_nt	cdr3_aa
TRBV7-2	TRBJ2-5	.	.	TGTGCCAGCAGCGTAAGGTCCCAAGAGACCCAGTACTTC	CASSVRSQETQYF
TRBV11-2	TRBJ2-3	TRBD2	once	TGTGCCAGCAGCTTCGTTGGGCTAGCGGGAGGGCCTATAGATACGCAGTATTTT	CASSFVGLAGGPIDTQYF
TRBV28	TRBJ2-1	.	.	TGTGCCAGCAGTTTGGTACGAGGGAGTGCCTACAATGAGCAGTTCTTC	CASSLVRGSAYNEQFF
TRBV28	TRBJ2-1	.	once	TGTGCCACCGGATTTTACAATGAGCAGTTCTTC	CATGFYNEQFF
TRBV28	TRBJ1-3	.	few	TGTGCCAGCAGTCCGGGACGGTACTCTGGAAACACCATATATTTT	CASSPGRYSGNTIYF
TRBV7-3	TRBJ2-2	.	.	TGTGCCAGCAGCGCGAGGGCAGCGGTGGGGTTGACCACCGGGGAGCTGTTTTTT	CASSARAAVGLTTGELFF
TRBV10-3	TRBJ2-7	TRBD1	.	TGTGCCATCAGCGAACCGGGACAGGTAGGGAACGAGCAGTACTTC	CAISEPGQVGNEQYF
TRBV2	TRBJ1-5	.	.	TGTGCCAGCCACCGGGACCTGAATCAGCCCCAGCATTTT	CASHRDLNQPQHF
TRBV30	TRBJ2-7	.	.	TGTGCCTGGACCGCGAGCAGGTTCTCCTACGAGCAGTACTTC	CAWTASRFSYEQYF
TRBV7-8	TRBJ2-7	.	.	TGTGCCAGCAGCCCGACAGTTTACTCCTACGAGCAGTACTTC	CASSPTVYSYEQYF
TRBV6-5	TRBJ2-1	TRBD1	.	TGTGCCAGCAGTTACTTCCCGGGACAGACCTACAATGAGCAGTTCTTC	CASSYFPGQTYNEQFF
TRBV7-6	TRBJ2-7	.	.	TGTGCCAGCAGCTTAGGAGGGGGCTACGAGCAGTACTTC	CASSLGGGYEQYF
TRBV10-3	TRBJ1-5	.	.	TGTGCCAGCCGGGGGGGAGGAAATAGCAATCAGCCCCAGCATTTT	CASRGGGNSNQPQHF
TRBV2	TRBJ2-7	TRBD2	.	TGTGCCAGCAGCGGGACTAGCGTCTCCTACGAGCAGTACTTC	CASSGTSVSYEQYF
TRBV10-3	TRBJ1-3	.	.	TGTGCCATCAGTGAGTCTAGGGCCACCTCTGGAAACACCATATATTTT	CAISESRATSGNTIYF
TRBV4-1	TRBJ1-2	.	.	TGCGCCAGCAGCCAAGATAACTATGGCTACACCTTC	CASSQDNYGYTF
TRBV5-1	TRBJ2-7	.	.	TGCGCCAGCAGCTTGGAATCCCTCTACGAGCAGTACTTC	CASSLESLYEQYF
TRBV7-9	TRBJ1-1	.	.	TGTGCCAGCAGCTTGTCAGCAGACTACTTTTATGGCACTGAAGCTTTCTTT	CASSLSADYFYGTEAFF
TRBV5-1	TRBJ1-4	TRBD1	.	TGCGCCAGCAGCAATCGACAGGGAGGAAATGAAAAACTGTTTTTT	CASSNRQGGNEKLFF
TRBV5-4	TRBJ1-2	TRBD1	.	TGTGCCAGCAGTCGGAGGCAGGGGGGTGGCTACACCTTC	CASSRRQGGGYTF
TRBV7-6	TRBJ2-3	.	.	TGTGCCAGCAGCTTAGGACAGTCCCCGCCAGATACGCAGTATTTT	CASSLGQSPPDTQYF
TRBV16	TRBJ2-5	.	.	TGTGCCAGCAGCCAAATGATGGGGTACCAAGAGACCCAGTACTTC	CASSQMMGYQETQYF